This TCR beta chain emerged from a study of blood T cell repertoires in COVID-19. Original processing notes: Amplifying reference gene primers gave estimates of nucleated cell counts. Data came from immunoSEQ multiplex PCR; TCRdb stores just in-frame clones and leaves some out. The V and J calls and clone size come from that table; D and trimming were worked out from the DNA. Among tens of thousands of clones listed, over 75% were seen once. CDR3 length: 15 amino acids. Trimming cost V 2 bases and J 8 bases, with 16 bases left between them. Germline V gene lookup returns CDR1 MNHEY and CDR2 SVGEGT. The source material was peripheral blood. This sequence was found in a man in his sixties with acute or convalescent COVID-19. This rearrangement joins TRBV6-2 or TRBV6-3 to TRBJ2-1; possibly TRBD1 for D (6 bases). CDR3 sequence reads: CASSYLLMRGYEQFF. The CDR3 DNA is TGTGCCAGCAGTTACCTCCTCATGAGGGGGTATGAGCAGTTCTTC.